A selection of T cell receptor beta chains follows, all from one sample in a study of cytomegalovirus exposure and HLA in healthy donors. Clones were read by immunoSEQ multiplex PCR, and TCRdb kept only the in-frame ones, dropping some. The sample has 84,000 or so clones; about two thirds are singletons. Specimen: PBMCs. The source is a woman younger than 45 in good health and CMV-seropositive. Each CDR3 is given with its conserved first and last residue. The D gene is left open where the match is weak. Size is stated for part of the rows, as once, few or many counts, or as a class when the clone is expanded.

CDR3nt: TGCGCCAGCAGCTTGGGACAGCAGCAAGAGACCCAGTACTTC
CDR3aa: CASSLGQQQETQYF
j_gene: TRBJ2-5
abundance: -
d_gene: -
v_gene: TRBV5-1

CDR3nt: TGTGCCAGCAGTGAAGACAGGGGGGGGAGTCAGCCCCAGCATTTT
CDR3aa: CASSEDRGGSQPQHF
j_gene: TRBJ1-5
abundance: few
d_gene: TRBD1
v_gene: TRBV6-1

CDR3nt: TGTGCCAGCAGGAGACAGAGGTACGAGACCCAGTACTTC
CDR3aa: CASRRQRYETQYF
j_gene: TRBJ2-5
abundance: -
d_gene: -
v_gene: TRBV27

CDR3nt: TGTGCCAGCAGTCGGACTAGGACGGTTGAAGCTTTCTTT
CDR3aa: CASSRTRTVEAFF
j_gene: TRBJ1-1
abundance: -
d_gene: -
v_gene: TRBV6-5

CDR3nt: TGTGCCAGTAGCACGGGGAACGAGCAGTACTTC
CDR3aa: CASSTGNEQYF
j_gene: TRBJ2-7
abundance: -
d_gene: -
v_gene: TRBV19

CDR3nt: TGTGCCAGCAGTTACTCGAGTCAGGGTGCCTATGGCTACACCTTC
CDR3aa: CASSYSSQGAYGYTF
j_gene: TRBJ1-2
abundance: -
d_gene: -
v_gene: TRBV6-6

CDR3nt: TGTGCCAGCAGCACCCTAGGTGGCTCCGTTCCACAGTTCTTC
CDR3aa: CASSTLGGSVPQFF
j_gene: TRBJ2-1
abundance: -
d_gene: -
v_gene: TRBV11-2

CDR3nt: TGTGCCAGCAGCCTAACCGCCCTGCCCGGGGAGCTGTTTTTT
CDR3aa: CASSLTALPGELFF
j_gene: TRBJ2-2
abundance: -
d_gene: -
v_gene: TRBV9

CDR3nt: TGTGCCAGTAGTAAATCGAGAGGTGAAAAACTGTTTTTT
CDR3aa: CASSKSRGEKLFF
j_gene: TRBJ1-4
abundance: -
d_gene: -
v_gene: TRBV19

CDR3nt: TGTGCCAGCAGCTCCGGGACTAGCGGGGGCAGCTACGAGCAGTACTTC
CDR3aa: CASSSGTSGGSYEQYF
j_gene: TRBJ2-7
abundance: -
d_gene: TRBD2
v_gene: TRBV7-9

CDR3nt: TGTGCCAGCAGCCAACCGGGGGGTTTAGAATATGGCTACACCTTC
CDR3aa: CASSQPGGLEYGYTF
j_gene: TRBJ1-2
abundance: -
d_gene: -
v_gene: TRBV11-2

CDR3nt: TGTGCCAGCAGCGCGGGTCCTTTTAATGAAAAACTGTTTTTT
CDR3aa: CASSAGPFNEKLFF
j_gene: TRBJ1-4
abundance: -
d_gene: -
v_gene: TRBV5-6

CDR3nt: TGTGCCAGCTCCCCAACCGGACTATCGACAGATACGCAGTATTTT
CDR3aa: CASSPTGLSTDTQYF
j_gene: TRBJ2-3
abundance: -
d_gene: -
v_gene: TRBV18

CDR3nt: TGTGCCAGCAGTTCGCCGGGAGTACGAAATGAAAAACTGTTTTTT
CDR3aa: CASSSPGVRNEKLFF
j_gene: TRBJ1-4
abundance: -
d_gene: -
v_gene: TRBV28